The TCR beta chain described here comes from a study of early T cells in non-severe SARS-CoV-2 infection. In the study overall: Sequencing used unsorted whole-blood bulk RNA, so chains lack pairing. General study results and limits: Sequences matched to VDJdb favored anti-spike CD8 responses, while private and CD4 specificities were missed.

The TCR library protocol was used to attach unique molecular identifiers. These identifiers were attached to individual cDNA molecules. TCRdb recomputed calls from the 5' RACE reads with MiXCR, one row per CDR3 protein. This sample yields around 99,000 distinct CDR3 sequences, of which 16% are seen a single time; roughly 4.7% belongs to the top ten. This CDR3 has 13 residues. Deletions cut 0 bases from V and 6 bases from J, with 10 bases between. In germline, CDR1 is SGHRS, CDR2 YFSETQ. Of note for this clonotype: Its antigen is undetermined.

The receptor was derived from an adult who was a healthcare worker with PCR-confirmed SARS-CoV-2 infection or an uninfected control (not recorded which). V usage is TRBV5-1 and J usage is TRBJ2-7; D might be TRBD1 (5 bases). This sample comprised whole blood, obtained at baseline. The CDR3 bases are TGCGCCAGCAGCTTGGGACAGCGCGTCGAGCAGTACTTC. It codes for CASSLGQRVEQYF.